The T cell receptor beta chain under discussion was sequenced for a study of blood T cell repertoires in COVID-19. Method: immunoSEQ multiplex PCR; TCRdb's copy keeps in-frame clones and lacks some. Among about 360,000 clones listed, around nine tenths were seen once. CDR1 and CDR2 (germline): LNHNV, YYDKDF (reference sequence). V dropped 3 bases and J dropped 5; count of bases not matched to a gene: 11. CDR3 size: 16 residues. This TCR came from a woman aged 55-69 years with COVID-19, enrolled during active disease. This sequence joins TRBV15 and TRBJ2-5; 8 bases map to TRBD1. Sequences were obtained from peripheral blood. The CDR3 reads CATSSPGGALLETQYF. The CDR3 DNA reads as TGTGCCACCAGCAGTCCAGGGGGCGCGTTATTGGAGACCCAGTACTTC.